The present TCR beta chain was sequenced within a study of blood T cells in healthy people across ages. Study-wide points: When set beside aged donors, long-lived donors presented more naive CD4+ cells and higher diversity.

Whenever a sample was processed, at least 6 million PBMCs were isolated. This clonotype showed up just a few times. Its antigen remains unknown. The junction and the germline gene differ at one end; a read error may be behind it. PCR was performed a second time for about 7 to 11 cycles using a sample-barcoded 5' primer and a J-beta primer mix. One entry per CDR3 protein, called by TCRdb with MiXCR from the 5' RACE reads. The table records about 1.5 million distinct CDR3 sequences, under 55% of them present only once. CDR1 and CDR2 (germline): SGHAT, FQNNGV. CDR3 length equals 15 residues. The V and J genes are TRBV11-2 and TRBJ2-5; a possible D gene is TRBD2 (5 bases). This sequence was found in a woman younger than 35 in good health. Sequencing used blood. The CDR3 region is CASNLQRGGIETQYF. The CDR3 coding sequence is TGTGCCAGCAACTTACAACGGGGTGGTATTGAGACCCAGTACTTC.